This T cell receptor (beta chain) was profiled in a study of blood T cells in healthy people across ages. Study-wide results and caveats: Naive T cell percentage by flow cytometry tracked strongly with beta diversity.

The CDR3 runs 17 residues. Per germline, CDR1 DFQATT and CDR2 SNEGSKA (reference sequence). Germline trimming cut 2 bases from V and 1 base from J; bases unmatched to any gene: 6. As concerns this clonotype: Its antigen is unidentified.

A second PCR, run for roughly 7 to 12 cycles, used a sample-barcoded 5' primer plus a J-beta primer mix. TCRdb called the 5' RACE reads again in MiXCR, with one record for every CDR3 protein. This sample yields roughly 800,000 distinct CDR3 sequences, of which roughly 26% are seen a single time; 2.5% to 3.5% belongs to the top ten. Peripheral blood samples of 9 to 10 milliliters were drawn from each donor. The same sample was also used in a study of T cells of mothers and their children. This second study says: TCR recombination output is shaped by thymic selection similarly in related and unrelated pairs. Detection yielded no persistent microchimeric T cell clones.

This chain connects TRBV20-1 to TRBJ2-5; 14 positions match TRBD2. The sample comprised blood. The receptor was isolated from a boy younger than 18 in good health. The DNA of the CDR3 is TGCAGTGCTAGATCGGGACTAGCGGGGGCCTTCCAAGAGACCCAGTACTTC. Protein sequence: CSARSGLAGAFQETQYF.